Given below is one T cell receptor (beta chain) in context. Its antigen remains unidentified. This was the immunoSEQ v3.0 assay at survey level. Assay used: immunoSEQ multiplex PCR; TCRdb lists only in-frame clones, some missing. The repertoire holds approximately 30,000 clones, with roughly three quarters as singletons. The sample is drawn from a study of long-term antiretroviral therapy in people with HIV. Study-level findings and limits: Specimens of blood were obtained during about 2004 to 2018, possibly under older ART regimens. HIV repertoire CDR3 lengths ranged less widely than those of controls.

CDR1 and CDR2 (germline): LNHDA, SQIVND (reference sequence). The CDR3 loop spans 15 amino acids. V dropped 9 bases and J dropped 5 bases, with 19 bases sitting between them. There was at least one pre-ART PBMC sample for each donor, plus at least two post-ART PBMC samples. This material consisted of unsorted PBMCs, taken 1.9 years after starting antiretroviral therapy. This chain uses TRBV19 with TRBJ2-2, with D possibly TRBD1 on 6 matching bases. This receptor was taken from a man aged 18 to 29 with HIV. The CDR3: CASSPTGLSTGELFF. CDR3 in DNA: TGTGCCAGCTCCCCGACAGGTTTGAGTACCGGGGAGCTGTTTTTT.